This passage covers 27 T cell receptor beta chains from one sample sequenced in a study of blood T cell repertoires in COVID-19. Generated by immunoSEQ multiplex PCR, the TCRdb table keeps only in-frame clones and is missing some. The sample records 250,000 to 350,000 clones, approximately 84% being singletons. The sample taken for sequencing was peripheral blood. The source of these receptors is a human donor with COVID-19, enrolled during active disease. The donor label of this sample is uncertain.

V gene TRBV11-3 combines with J gene TRBJ2-1, with TRBD1 identical over 7 bases. V gave up 3 bases and J gave up 5 bases; unmatched junction bases: 7. CDR3 length: 15 amino acids. The germline V gene encodes CDR1 SGHNT and CDR2 YENEEA. CDR3 in amino acids: CASSFTGARDNEQFF. CDR3 coding DNA: TGTGCCAGCAGCTTCACAGGGGCCCGGGACAATGAGCAGTTCTTC.

This chain connects TRBV11-2 to TRBJ2-7, with 10 positions matching TRBD1. The junction had 4 bases not matched to a gene; V was cut back by 1 base and J by 1 base. Germline CDR1 SGHAT, CDR2 FQNNGV. CDR3 size: 16 residues. CDR3 loop: CASSLVWDRGSYEQYF. CDR3 DNA sequence: TGTGCCAGCAGCTTAGTGTGGGACAGGGGATCCTACGAGCAGTACTTC.

The rearrangement joins TRBV3-1 (or the pseudogene TRBV3-2) to TRBJ2-2, with 13 bases that match TRBD2. Trimming cost V 7 bases and J 3 bases; bases outside gene matches: 8. This CDR3 spans 17 amino acids. Germline V gene sequence: CDR1 LGHDT, CDR2 YNNKEL (reference sequence). CDR3 loop: CASTGGLAGRHTGELFF. The CDR3, as DNA: TGTGCCAGCACCGGGGGACTAGCGGGACGTCACACCGGGGAGCTGTTTTTT.

CDR3 in DNA: TGTGCCAGCAGTTTACCCATGACAGGATATGGCTACACCTTC. Translated, it gives CASSLPMTGYGYTF. This chain links TRBV28 with TRBJ1-2; TRBD1 might be the D (6 bases). The CDR3 spans 14 residues. The ends were cut back, 2 bases at V and 5 bases at J, with 12 bases in the middle. The germline V gene has CDR1 MDHEN and CDR2 SYDVKM.

The chain is built from TRBV7-6 and TRBJ2-7; TRBD2 aligns across 8 bases. Germline V lookup: CDR1 SGHVS, CDR2 FNYEAQ. CDR3 size: 15 residues. V lost 3 bases, J lost 1 base, and 5 bases stayed unmatched. The CDR3, as DNA: TGTGCCAGCAGCTTGCGGGAGGCAAAATCCTACGAGCAGTACTTC. Translated, it gives CASSLREAKSYEQYF.

The V call is TRBV28, the J call TRBJ1-2, with D possibly matching TRBD1 (5 bases). The CDR3 length is 13 residues. Germline V gene lookup returns CDR1 MDHEN and CDR2 SYDVKM. V was pared by 6 bases and J by 7 bases, with 15 bases between. The CDR3 nucleotides are TGTGCCAGCAGCCCACGGGCGGGGGGTGGCTACACCTTC. Its translation is CASSPRAGGGYTF.

The chain links TRBV11-3 to TRBJ2-1; perhaps TRBD2 as D (5 bases). The CDR3 contains 14 residues. Germline CDR1 is SGHNT and CDR2 is YENEEA. Trimming took off 1 base at V and 8 bases at J, with 12 bases between the two ends. CDR3 sequence: CASSLGPSFDEQFF. The CDR3 nucleotides are TGTGCCAGCAGCTTAGGTCCTAGCTTCGATGAGCAGTTCTTC.

This sequence joins TRBV7-2 and TRBJ1-5; no clear D. V lost 2 bases and J 5 bases, leaving 10 bases between the germline ends. Germline V gives CDR1 SGHTA, CDR2 FQGNSA. This CDR3 contains 14 residues. The CDR3 DNA sequence: TGTGCCAGCAGCTTACTGGCAGGCGATCAGCCCCAGCATTTT. Translated, it gives CASSLLAGDQPQHF.

The V and J genes are TRBV24-1 and TRBJ1-4, with unresolved D. Germline V gene data show CDR1 as KGHDR and CDR2 as SFDVKD. The CDR3 sequence is 12 residues long. Between the trimmed V and J ends, which lost 5 bases and 10 bases, there was a span of 10 bases. CDR3 nucleotides: TGTGCCACCAGTGGGCAAGATGGAAAACTGTTTTTT. It yields the protein CATSGQDGKLFF.

The chain combines TRBV7-9 with TRBJ2-1; TRBD1 agrees at 12 bases. CDR3 length: 16 residues. V shed 3 bases, J shed 9 bases, and the junction held 9 bases outside the gene matches. From germline, CDR1 is SEHNR and CDR2 FQNEAQ (reference sequence). The CDR3 DNA follows: TGTGCCAGCAGCTTTACGGGGACAGGGGGCTTCCGTGAGCAGTTCTTC. Translation gives CASSFTGTGGFREQFF.

The genes are TRBV5-8 and TRBJ2-3, with D possibly being TRBD1 (5 bases). CDR1 is SGHTS, CDR2 YDEGEE, per germline. V lost 4 bases and J 11 bases, leaving 14 bases between the germline ends. The CDR3 is 12 amino acids. The CDR3 DNA sequence: TGTGCCAGCAGCCCAAGGGGCGTTGGGCAGTATTTT. It is translated as CASSPRGVGQYF.

On this clone itself: At the DNA level, this CDR3 is encoded by other sequences in the same sample as well. The V gene is TRBV2, the J gene TRBJ2-5, with 8 bases aligning to TRBD2. Germline CDR1 is SNHLY and CDR2 is FYNNEI. After removal of 5 bases from V and 5 bases from J, the junction contained 1 base not matched to a gene. The CDR3 consists of 12 residues. The chain's CDR3 is CASSRLAETQYF. The CDR3 DNA sequence: TGTGCCAGCAGTCGACTAGCGGAGACCCAGTACTTC. Using reference TRBV2 and TRBJ2-5 for the parts outside the CDR3, the full variable domain is EPEVTQTPSHQVTQMGQEVILRCVPISNHLYFYWYRQILGQKVEFLVSFYNNEISEKSEIFDDQFSVERPDGSNFTLKIRSTKLEDSAMYFCASSRLAETQYFGPGTRLLVL.

The DNA of the CDR3 is TGTGCCAGCAGCTTTCCTAGCGGGCGCTACAATGAGCAGTTCTTC. It translates to CASSFPSGRYNEQFF. The chain links TRBV5-4 to TRBJ2-1; 8 nucleotides match TRBD2. J gave up 3 bases and V 2 bases, and 4 bases lay outside the gene matches. Germline V gene sequence: CDR1 SGHNT, CDR2 YYREEE (reference sequence). This CDR3 is 15 amino acids long.

The chain joins TRBV6-1 to TRBJ1-2; D uncertain. The CDR3 is made up of 15 amino acids. CDR1 MNHNS and CDR2 SASEGT come from the germline V gene. The V end lost 1 base, the J end lost 1 base, and 10 bases lay between the germline ends. CDR3 residues: CASSEGGAGNYGYTF. As DNA, the CDR3 is TGTGCCAGCAGTGAAGGGGGTGCGGGTAACTATGGCTACACCTTC.

This clone has only one observation. The CDR3 spells CASSLPDRDGNQPQHF. In DNA form, the CDR3 reads TGTGCCAGCAGTTTACCGGACAGGGATGGCAATCAGCCCCAGCATTTT. V gene TRBV28 combines with J gene TRBJ1-5; 8 positions match TRBD1. The CDR3 contains 16 residues. Per the germline V gene, CDR1 is MDHEN and CDR2 is SYDVKM. Trimming at V came to 2 bases and at J to 2 bases, leaving 5 bases not matched to a gene. Full variable domain (missing parts from reference TRBV28 and TRBJ1-5): DVKVTQSSRYLVKRTGEKVFLECVQDMDHENMFWYRQDPGLGLRLIYFSYDVKMKEKGDIPEGYSVSREKKERFSLILESASTNQTSMYLCASSLPDRDGNQPQHFGDGTRLSIL.

V and J are TRBV4-3 and TRBJ2-3; a weak D match, TRBD2 (6 bases). The CDR3 consists of 15 residues. In germline, CDR1 is LGHNA, CDR2 YSLEER. V shed 4 bases and J shed 0 bases, with 11 bases lying between them. DNA for the CDR3: TGCGCCAGCAGCCGCGGGACCTTGAGCACAGATACGCAGTATTTT. Protein sequence: CASSRGTLSTDTQYF.

This clone has only one observation. The chain links TRBV2 to TRBJ2-5; 7 nucleotides match TRBD2. CDR1 and CDR2 (germline): SNHLY, FYNNEI. The J segment lost 7 bases and the V segment lost 6 bases, leaving 14 bases of the junction unmatched. The CDR3 spans 15 residues. The CDR3 nucleotides read TGTGCCAGCAGCCCCACCCCTGGGGGGGTGGGGACCCAGTACTTC. It yields the protein CASSPTPGGVGTQYF. Full variable domain (outside the CDR3, taken from reference TRBV2 and TRBJ2-5): EPEVTQTPSHQVTQMGQEVILRCVPISNHLYFYWYRQILGQKVEFLVSFYNNEISEKSEIFDDQFSVERPDGSNFTLKIRSTKLEDSAMYFCASSPTPGGVGTQYFGPGTRLLVL.

This clone was counted only a few times. J is TRBJ1-2 and V is TRBV7-2; TRBD1 aligns across 9 bases. Losses at the gene ends were 4 bases for V and 8 bases for J; bases not matched to a gene: 14. Looked up from germline, CDR1 is SGHTA and CDR2 is FQGNSA. The CDR3 consists of 16 residues. CDR3 loop: CASSSLPTQGARGYTF. The CDR3 nucleotides are TGTGCCAGCAGCTCCCTCCCTACACAGGGGGCGAGGGGCTACACCTTC.

This sequence joins TRBV7-8 and TRBJ1-1; tentative D call: TRBD1 (6 bases). The CDR3 consists of 14 residues. Between the trimmed V and J ends, which lost 5 bases and 2 bases, there was a span of 12 bases. The germline V gene has CDR1 SGHVS and CDR2 FQNEAQ. The CDR3 nucleotides are TGTGCCAGCAGCGAGTACAGGGTAAACACTGAAGCTTTCTTT. Translation: CASSEYRVNTEAFF.

This chain uses TRBV28 with TRBJ1-1; a possible D gene is TRBD1 (6 bases). CDR1 and CDR2 from the germline V gene are MDHEN and SYDVKM. CDR3 length: 16 amino acids. The V end lost 1 base, the J end lost 5 bases, and 17 bases lay between the germline ends. CDR3 loop: CASSLFSRGRGTEAFF. The CDR3 nucleotides are TGTGCCAGCAGTTTATTCTCGAGGGGGAGAGGTACTGAAGCTTTCTTT.

A word on this clone: The same CDR3 can be traced to other DNA sequences in this sample. The V gene is TRBV7-3, the J gene TRBJ2-5, with TRBD1 identical over 7 bases. The CDR3 runs 13 residues. With V trimmed by 1 base and J by 5 bases, 1 base remained unmatched. Germline lookup yields CDR1 SGHTA and CDR2 FQGTGA. The CDR3 protein is CASSLSRGETQYF. CDR3 nucleotides: TGTGCCAGCAGCTTAAGCAGGGGGGAGACCCAGTACTTC. Drawing the rest from reference TRBV7-3 and TRBJ2-5, the complete variable domain is GAGVSQTPSNKVTEKGKYVELRCDPISGHTALYWYRQSLGQGPEFLIYFQGTGAADDSGLPNDRFFAVRPEGSVSTLKIQRTERGDSAVYLCASSLSRGETQYFGPGTRLLVL.

This chain uses TRBV19 with TRBJ2-6; D possibly corresponds to TRBD1 (5 bases). Germline assignment: CDR1 LNHDA and CDR2 SQIVND (reference sequence). CDR3 length: 18 amino acids. V lost 10 bases, J lost 0 bases, and 22 bases lay in between. Here the CDR3 DNA reads TGTGCCACCCCAACACAGGAACGGACCCGCTCTGGGGCCAACGTCCTGACTTTC. Protein sequence: CATPTQERTRSGANVLTF.

The genes are TRBV28 and TRBJ1-3; D might be TRBD1 (6 bases). CDR3 length equals 16 residues. Deletions cut 4 bases from V and 3 bases from J, with 16 bases between. CDR1 is MDHEN, CDR2 SYDVKM, per germline. The DNA for the CDR3 is TGTGCCAGCAGTTATTCGGGGACACGGAGTGGAAACACCATATATTTT. Protein product: CASSYSGTRSGNTIYF.

The chain recombines TRBV6-6 with TRBJ2-3, with D tentatively TRBD2 (5 bases). Trimming cost V 2 bases and J 5 bases, with 14 bases left between them. The germline CDR1 and CDR2 sequences are MNHNY and SVGAGI (reference sequence). This CDR3 contains 15 residues. In nucleotides, the CDR3 is TGTGCCAGCAGTTACAGCGGAGACCTCTTAGATACGCAGTATTTT. Translation: CASSYSGDLLDTQYF.

In nucleotides, the CDR3 is TGTGCCTTCCGGGACAGGGGAACAGATACGCAGTATTTT. Protein sequence: CAFRDRGTDTQYF. The chain uses TRBV30 and TRBJ2-3, with 10 bases fitting TRBD1. Trimming took 7 bases from V and 3 from J; bases not matched to a gene: 4. Germline CDR1 and CDR2: GTSNPN and SVGIG (reference sequence). CDR3 length: 13 amino acids.

The chain carries TRBV3-1 (or the pseudogene TRBV3-2) and TRBJ2-1, with D possibly TRBD2 on 6 matching bases. Germline V gene data show CDR1 as LGHDT and CDR2 as YNNKEL (reference sequence). With 1 base removed from V and 6 bases from J, the gap between germline ends came to 13 bases. This CDR3 comprises 15 residues. The CDR3 sequence: CASSQALYSGNEQFF. The CDR3 coding sequence is TGTGCCAGCAGCCAAGCCCTCTATAGCGGCAATGAGCAGTTCTTC.

This chain links TRBV27 with TRBJ1-5, with TRBD1 matching 8 bases. The trim removed 5 bases at V and 3 bases at J, leaving 18 bases unmatched. Germline-derived CDR1 and CDR2 are MNHEY and SMNVEV (reference sequence). This CDR3 region has 19 residues. In DNA, the CDR3 is TGTGCCAGCAGTCCGACAGGGGAGCTGAGGGGGTTGATCAATCAGCCCCAGCATTTT. This translates into CASSPTGELRGLINQPQHF.